This TCR beta chain emerged from a study of CD4 T cells in relation to SARS-CoV-2 and coronaviruses (dated by TCRdb to about 2021). Context from the whole study: Patient-derived lymphoblastoid cell lines were used to map the HLA restriction of shared crossreactive spike epitopes. Memory CD4+ T cell crossreactivity between SARS-CoV-2 and common cold coronavirus spike proteins was assessed at the TCR clonotype level in the study. Samples from a few pre-COVID donors and the naive versus memory experiments were sequenced with the Adaptive Biotechnologies TCR-sequencing kit; other data were Illumina-based. For other donors in the study, expansion assays were sequenced with a different, Illumina-based TCR-beta assay. Beyond this particular receptor, the publication reports: No donor contributed both pre-pandemic and post-infection samples, which limited tracing the source of pre-existing responses. Small numbers of patients and of tested TCRs were a limitation of the study. Since the crossreactivity analysis centred on spike protein, crossreactivity against other viral proteins was not assessed. Naive versus memory sequencing indicated that memory recall responses, rather than primary responses primed during culture, are detected by the assay. About 65% of donors had memory CD4+ clonotypes that crossrecognized SARS-CoV-2 and at least one common cold coronavirus spike. Significantly weaker SARS-CoV-2-driven expansion was shown by crossreactive clones than by monoreactive clones, consistent with antigenic imprinting.

Uncultured naive and memory CD4+ T cell DNA received deep-resolution immunoSEQ TCR-beta sequencing. As for how the authors treated the data: Preprocessing removed nonproductive sequences and CDR3s not starting with C, not ending with F or W, or shorter than 7 amino acids. Cultured and uncultured naive and memory CD4+ repertoires were searched for previously identified spike- and CEF-reactive CDR3s. CDR3 homology was measured as pairwise Levenshtein distance, computed with the stringdist R package after trimming three terminal residues from each end. TCRdb holds this immuneACCESS table with in-frame rearrangements only. Some clones are missing; in checked studies, unresolved V genes explain under half, and the rest has no known cause. V, J and clone size are those of that table, while D and trimming were read from the DNA. For this sample the table gives 60,000 to 75,000 clones, of which just over 90% were detected only once. Clones ranked in the top ten supply approximately 0.21% of the sample.

The CDR3, from cysteine to phenylalanine, totals 14 residues. The only DNA kept is the CDR3, 42 bases in frame from the first base. The germline V gene gives CDR1 as KGHSH and CDR2 as LQKENI. Trimming at the junction amounts to 4 bases on V and 5 bases on J, and the germline ends lie 14 bases apart. CD4+ T cells from unexposed donors were collected before the COVID-19 pandemic (2011-2018). Naive and memory CD4+ T cells were separated from cryopreserved PBMCs by first enriching for CD4 and then performing EasySep naive CD4+ T cell enrichment. Leukapheresis product for the unexposed donors was purchased commercially. Ficoll-Paque PLUS gradient centrifugation was used to isolate PBMCs from either whole blood or leukapheresis product. PBMCs were either cryopreserved at -140 degrees C or used fresh in the expansion assay. The QIAamp Micro DNA Kit was used to extract genomic DNA from the CD4+ T cells. Details on this clone: Its binding antigen is unknown. Nothing much larger sits one base from this clone, and base qualities are not available.

The receptor was derived from a human donor in good health. Sequenced input: naive CD4+ T cells from PBMCs. Per the publication, the cell subset or site label means: naive CD4+ T cells isolated by negative enrichment. The rearrangement joined TRBV18 to TRBJ1-1; no D gene is confidently identified. The CDR3 protein sequence reads: CASSLSVGMTEAFF. The sequenced DNA: TGTGCCAGCTCACTCTCAGTGGGTATGACTGAAGCTTTCTTT.